Listed below are T cell receptor beta chains from one sample, sequenced in a study of T cell responses to AZD1222 COVID-19 vaccine. Clones were read by immunoSEQ multiplex PCR, and TCRdb kept only the in-frame ones, dropping some. The sample holds some 180,000 clones, nearly 95% seen once. Sample: peripheral blood, taken 28 days after the second AZD1222 dose. Every receptor here comes from an adult who received the AZD1222 COVID-19 vaccine. The CDR3 runs from the conserved cysteine through the conserved F or W. Fields, in order: J gene, clone size, D gene, V gene, CDR3 protein, CDR3 DNA. The D gene is left open where the match is weak. Clone size is shown for a subset of rows, as once, few, many or a class of expanded clone.

>TRBJ2-7|once|.|TRBV6-5
CASSYSGGLTTYEQYF
TGTGCCAGCAGTTATTCGGGGGGCCTCACCACCTACGAGCAGTACTTC
>TRBJ2-3|.|.|TRBV10-1
CASSGLGVDTQYF
TGCGCCAGCAGTGGTTTAGGGGTTGATACGCAGTATTTT
>TRBJ2-4|.|TRBD2|TRBV5-6
CASSWTGLAGENIQYF
TGTGCCAGCAGCTGGACCGGGCTAGCGGGAGAAAACATTCAGTACTTC
>TRBJ2-1|.|.|TRBV27
CASSFNNEQFF
TGTGCCAGCAGTTTCAACAATGAGCAGTTCTTC
>TRBJ1-2|.|TRBD1|TRBV9
CASSARGRNYGYTF
TGTGCCAGCAGCGCTAGGGGGCGGAACTATGGCTACACCTTC
>TRBJ2-5|.|.|TRBV7-3
CASSPGDLRHGQETQYF
TGTGCCAGCAGCCCTGGGGACCTGAGACATGGGCAAGAGACCCAGTACTTC
>TRBJ1-1|once|.|TRBV3-1/TRBV3-2
CASSQDIKITEAFF
TGTGCCAGCAGCCAAGATATAAAGATTACTGAAGCTTTCTTT
>TRBJ1-5|.|.|TRBV7-9
CASSLGEDSNQPQHF
TGTGCCAGCAGCTTAGGGGAAGATAGCAATCAGCCCCAGCATTTT
>TRBJ2-6|.|.|TRBV11-2
CASSLGGGRSSGANVLTF
TGTGCCAGCAGCTTAGGAGGGGGTAGGAGCTCTGGGGCCAACGTCCTGACTTTC
>TRBJ2-3|once|TRBD2|TRBV7-7
CASSTGTSGGTDTQYF
TGTGCCAGCAGCACCGGGACTAGCGGGGGCACAGATACGCAGTATTTT
>TRBJ1-1|.|TRBD1|TRBV5-6
CASSPRDSWFTEAFF
TGTGCCAGCAGCCCAAGGGACAGTTGGTTCACTGAAGCTTTCTTT
>TRBJ1-2|.|TRBD1|TRBV6-5
CASSYDTGAVSYTF
TGTGCCAGCAGTTACGACACAGGGGCTGTGAGCTACACCTTC
>TRBJ2-2|.|.|TRBV4-1
CASSQDRSGELFF
TGCGCCAGCAGCCAAGATCGCTCCGGGGAGCTGTTTTTT
>TRBJ1-6|.|.|TRBV7-8
CASSLRAGSSYNSPLHF
TGTGCCAGCAGCTTACGGGCAGGGAGCTCCTATAATTCACCCCTCCACTTT
>TRBJ1-2|.|.|TRBV19
CASKVRDNLYGYTF
TGTGCCAGTAAGGTTAGGGACAACCTCTATGGCTACACCTTC
>TRBJ1-2|once|.|TRBV20-1
CSAREVYGYTF
TGCAGTGCTAGAGAAGTATATGGCTACACCTTC
>TRBJ2-3|.|.|TRBV5-5
CASSLWAPISTDTQYF
TGTGCCAGCAGCTTGTGGGCCCCAATTTCCACAGATACGCAGTATTTT
>TRBJ2-7|many|TRBD1|TRBV11-2
CASSPIRYRGPYEQYF
TGTGCCAGCAGCCCCATCCGATACAGGGGCCCCTACGAGCAGTACTTC
>TRBJ1-3|.|.|TRBV11-2
CASSLAPSGNTIYF
TGTGCCAGCAGCTTAGCTCCCTCTGGAAACACCATATATTTT
>TRBJ2-1|.|.|TRBV9
CASSKSHVINYNEQFF
TGTGCCAGCAGCAAATCTCACGTAATTAACTACAATGAGCAGTTCTTC
>TRBJ1-1|.|TRBD1|TRBV2
CASSLQGRNTEAFF
TGTGCCAGCAGTTTACAGGGGCGAAACACTGAAGCTTTCTTT
>TRBJ2-1|.|TRBD2|TRBV7-3
CASSLLSGGSYNEQFF
TGTGCCAGCAGCTTATTATCGGGGGGGTCCTACAATGAGCAGTTCTTC
>TRBJ1-5|once|TRBD1|TRBV6-2/TRBV6-3
CASSRTGGGNQPQHF
TGTGCCAGCAGCCGGACAGGGGGCGGCAATCAGCCCCAGCATTTT
>TRBJ2-3|.|.|TRBV6-6
CASRQGAADTQYF
TGTGCCAGCAGACAGGGAGCGGCGGATACGCAGTATTTT
>TRBJ1-3|once|TRBD1|TRBV19
CASSIGQTGAGNTIYF
TGTGCCAGTAGTATCGGACAGACAGGGGCTGGAAACACCATATATTTT
>TRBJ1-1|once|.|TRBV2
CASSENGIRLTEAFF
TGTGCCAGCAGTGAAAATGGGATACGGCTGACTGAAGCTTTCTTT
>TRBJ2-1|.|.|TRBV7-9
CASSFMTGEQFF
TGTGCCAGCAGCTTCATGACGGGTGAGCAGTTCTTC
>TRBJ2-1|.|TRBD2|TRBV10-3
CAIKALAGNEQFF
TGTGCCATCAAGGCCCTAGCGGGCAATGAGCAGTTCTTC
>TRBJ1-6|.|.|TRBV30
CAWSPYHSPLHF
TGTGCCTGGAGTCCCTACCATTCACCCCTCCACTTT
>TRBJ2-3|.|.|TRBV6-2/TRBV6-3
CASNPSGANTQYF
TGTGCCAGCAACCCCTCGGGCGCAAATACGCAGTATTTT
>TRBJ1-1|.|TRBD1|TRBV4-1
CASRRDRGLTDTEAFF
TGCGCCAGCAGGAGGGACAGGGGGCTTACGGACACTGAAGCTTTCTTT
>TRBJ2-1|.|.|TRBV15
CATSTGEYNEQFF
TGTGCCACCAGCACAGGGGAGTACAATGAGCAGTTCTTC
>TRBJ1-2|.|.|TRBV9
CASSVEGHGAYGYTF
TGTGCCAGCAGCGTAGAGGGTCATGGGGCCTATGGCTACACCTTC
>TRBJ2-7|.|.|TRBV11-2
CASRVHGRRYEQYF
TGTGCCAGCAGGGTGCATGGGAGACGGTACGAGCAGTACTTC
>TRBJ2-1|few|TRBD2|TRBV9
CASSVAGGPSEQFF
TGTGCCAGCAGCGTAGCGGGGGGGCCTAGTGAGCAGTTCTTC
>TRBJ2-5|.|TRBD2|TRBV10-3
CATRLAGEFKTQYF
TGTGCCACCCGGTTAGCGGGAGAGTTTAAGACCCAGTACTTC
>TRBJ2-2|.|.|TRBV28
CASSSGVIGTGELFF
TGTGCCAGCAGTTCGGGGGTGATAGGTACCGGGGAGCTGTTTTTT
>TRBJ1-2|.|TRBD1|TRBV4-1
CASSQWTGDNYGYTF
TGCGCCAGCAGCCAGTGGACAGGAGATAACTATGGCTACACCTTC
>TRBJ2-1|.|.|TRBV3-1/TRBV3-2
CASSQGRYYNEQFF
TGTGCCAGCAGTCAGGGACGGTACTACAATGAGCAGTTCTTC
>TRBJ1-1|.|.|TRBV3-1/TRBV3-2
CASSVNSAQNTEAFF
TGTGCCAGCAGCGTCAATTCCGCCCAGAACACTGAAGCTTTCTTT
>TRBJ2-1|.|.|TRBV28
CASSLSLASNEQFF
TGTGCCAGCAGTTTATCCCTAGCGAGCAATGAGCAGTTCTTC
>TRBJ1-1|once|TRBD1|TRBV18
CASTKDAGGGNTEAFF
TGTGCCAGTACCAAGGACGCAGGGGGCGGGAACACTGAAGCTTTCTTT
>TRBJ1-2|.|.|TRBV7-9
CASGPGENYGYTF
TGTGCCAGCGGTCCAGGGGAAAACTATGGCTACACCTTC
>TRBJ2-1|.|.|TRBV7-6
CASSVEVGIHEQFF
TGTGCCAGCAGTGTGGAAGTAGGTATTCATGAGCAGTTCTTC